This is a list of T cell receptor beta chains from one sample in a study of OX40 agonist ivuxolimab in advanced cancers. Profiled with immunoSEQ multiplex PCR; TCRdb holds only in-frame clones, not every one. The sample carries 35,000 to 50,000 clones, roughly 90% recorded once. Specimen: CD4+ or CD8+ T cells sorted from blood, collected in a trial of the OX40 agonist ivuxolimab. The receptors derive from an adult with an advanced solid tumor such as melanoma, head and neck, liver or kidney cancer. Both conserved end residues are part of each CDR3. The D gene is left open where the match is weak. Clone size is not always given. Where it is, it says once, few, many or a class for expanded clones.

v_call,d_call,clone_size,j_call,cdr3_nt,cdr3_aa
TRBV6-6,TRBD1,-,TRBJ2-2,TGTGCCAGCAGACCGTACAGGGGACACACCGGGGAGCTGTTTTTT,CASRPYRGHTGELFF
TRBV7-8,TRBD1,-,TRBJ1-1,TGTGCCAGCAGCTTGGGACAGACGAACACTGAAGCTTTCTTT,CASSLGQTNTEAFF
TRBV9,-,-,TRBJ2-7,TGTGCCAGCAGCGTAGCCGCGGGGTCCTACGAGCAGTACTTC,CASSVAAGSYEQYF
TRBV6-5,TRBD1,-,TRBJ1-5,TGTGCCAGCGGACAGGGGTGGGGCAATCAGCCCCAGCATTTT,CASGQGWGNQPQHF
TRBV30,-,-,TRBJ1-3,TGTGCCTGTACCCGAAACACCATATATTTT,CACTRNTIYF
TRBV2,-,-,TRBJ2-7,TGTGCCAGCAGTTGGGCGTGGGATGGGCAGTACTTC,CASSWAWDGQYF
TRBV18,TRBD1,-,TRBJ2-2,TGTGCCAGCTCCACCCTGGTGGTCGCAGGGGGTGAAAACACCGGGGAGCTGTTTTTT,CASSTLVVAGGENTGELFF
TRBV27,TRBD2,-,TRBJ2-1,TGTGCCAGCTCCAAGAGACTAGCGGGAGGGCCGGGTGAGCAGTTCTTC,CASSKRLAGGPGEQFF
TRBV19,-,-,TRBJ1-5,TGTGCCAGTAGTATAGTGTCCGGGTACAATCAGCCCCAGCATTTT,CASSIVSGYNQPQHF
TRBV5-1,TRBD2,-,TRBJ2-5,TGCGCCAGCAGCGTTCAGACTAGCGGGGGGGGAGAGACCCAGTACTTC,CASSVQTSGGGETQYF
TRBV4-2,-,-,TRBJ1-4,TGTGCCAGCAGCCAAGGGACGCGAGTGACTAATGAAAAACTGTTTTTT,CASSQGTRVTNEKLFF
TRBV28,-,-,TRBJ2-7,TGTGCCAGCAGCATCTCCTACGAGCAGTACTTC,CASSISYEQYF
TRBV9,TRBD2,-,TRBJ2-1,TGTGCCAGCAGCGTAGCTGCTAGCGGGAGGTATGAGCAGTTCTTC,CASSVAASGRYEQFF
TRBV27,TRBD2,-,TRBJ2-7,TGTGCCAGCAGTTTGAGCGGGAGAATATCCTACGAGCAGTACTTC,CASSLSGRISYEQYF
TRBV28,-,-,TRBJ2-7,TGTGCCAGCAGTTTAGGACCACAGGGTGCCTACGAGCAGTACTTC,CASSLGPQGAYEQYF
TRBV30,TRBD2,-,TRBJ2-1,TGTGCCTGGAGTGTAATAGCGGGCGATGAGCAGTTCTTC,CAWSVIAGDEQFF
TRBV21-1,-,few,TRBJ2-7,TGTGCCAGAGTCTCCGGGACTAGCGGGCCTGAGCAGTACTTC,CARVSGTSGPEQYF
TRBV7-8,TRBD2,-,TRBJ2-3,TGTGCCATCGGTCCCAGCGGGAGAACAGATACGCAGTATTTT,CAIGPSGRTDTQYF
TRBV5-1,-,-,TRBJ2-3,TGCGCCAGCACCCCGACGGGGGACGCAGATACGCAGTATTTT,CASTPTGDADTQYF
TRBV19,-,-,TRBJ2-3,TGTGCCAGTAGTATAGTGTCCGGAGGATCGGGGTCAGATACGCAGTATTTT,CASSIVSGGSGSDTQYF
TRBV30,-,-,TRBJ1-1,TGTGCCTGGAGTAGTCAGGCGAACACTGAAGCTTTCTTT,CAWSSQANTEAFF
TRBV9,-,-,TRBJ2-2,TGTGCCAGCAGCGTAGTTCGTTCCGGGGAGCTGTTTTTT,CASSVVRSGELFF
TRBV5-1,-,-,TRBJ1-3,TGCGCCAGCAGCTTGGACGCAAACACCATATATTTT,CASSLDANTIYF
TRBV7-2,-,-,TRBJ1-4,TGTGCCAGCAGCTTAGTTCAGGGAAATGAAAAACTGTTTTTT,CASSLVQGNEKLFF
TRBV5-1,-,-,TRBJ2-2,TGCGCCAGCAGCTTGCGGGTGGGAGCCGACACCGGGGAGCTGTTTTTT,CASSLRVGADTGELFF
TRBV30,TRBD1,-,TRBJ2-7,TGTGCCTGGAGTACATGGACAGGGGGCCTGTACTTC,CAWSTWTGGLYF
TRBV27,-,-,TRBJ2-7,TGTGCCAGCAGTTTAAGGCTCGGACACAGCTCCTACGAGCAGTACTTC,CASSLRLGHSSYEQYF
TRBV6-6,-,-,TRBJ2-7,TGTGCCAGCAGTTGGGACAAGCGGGAGCAGTACTTC,CASSWDKREQYF
TRBV18,-,-,TRBJ2-7,TGTGCCAGCTCATCGGGCTCCTACGAGCAGTACTTC,CASSSGSYEQYF
TRBV5-1,-,-,TRBJ1-1,TGCGCCAGCAGCTTTGGGGTCCCCACTGAAGCTTTCTTT,CASSFGVPTEAFF
TRBV6-5,-,-,TRBJ1-5,TGTGCCAGCCGCAAGTCGGAAAATAGCAATCAGCCCCAGCATTTT,CASRKSENSNQPQHF
TRBV7-9,TRBD2,-,TRBJ2-7,TGTGCCAGCAGCAACCTCGTGACTAGCGGGCAAATGGAGCAGTACTTC,CASSNLVTSGQMEQYF
TRBV9,-,-,TRBJ2-3,TGTGCCAGCAGCGTACGTCTCACAGATACGCAGTATTTT,CASSVRLTDTQYF
TRBV10-3,TRBD1,few,TRBJ2-2,TGTGCCATCAGTGAGTCGACCCGGACAGGGACCGGGGAGCTGTTTTTT,CAISESTRTGTGELFF
TRBV6-1,TRBD1,once,TRBJ1-5,TGTGCCAGCCGAGACAGGGGCAATCAGCCCCAGCATTTT,CASRDRGNQPQHF
TRBV9,TRBD2,-,TRBJ2-1,TGTGCCAGCAGCCCGAGGACTAGCAGCTACAATGAGCAGTTCTTC,CASSPRTSSYNEQFF
TRBV5-4,-,-,TRBJ1-5,TGTGCCAGCAGCCGGGGAAGCAATCAGCCCCAGCATTTT,CASSRGSNQPQHF
TRBV18,-,-,TRBJ1-5,TGTGCCAGCTCTCAGGGAGCGGACCAGCCCCAGCATTTT,CASSQGADQPQHF
TRBV6-6,TRBD2,-,TRBJ2-1,TGTGCCACGTGGCGCGGGAGGTACAATGAGCAGTTCTTC,CATWRGRYNEQFF
TRBV14,-,-,TRBJ2-1,TGTGCCAGCAGCCGAAATTTAAGAGTCGGTGGTGAGCAGTTCTTC,CASSRNLRVGGEQFF
TRBV5-1,TRBD2,-,TRBJ2-5,TGCGCCAGCAGCCCCCAAGGGACTAGCGGGAGGGCCTTTGAGACCCAGTACTTC,CASSPQGTSGRAFETQYF
TRBV7-9,-,-,TRBJ2-5,TGTGCCAGCAGCACCCAACGGACGGGAACAAGAGTGGCCCAGTACTTC,CASSTQRTGTRVAQYF
TRBV25-1,-,-,TRBJ2-7,TGTGCCAGCAGTGAATACGGGACTGTCTACGAGCAGTACTTC,CASSEYGTVYEQYF
TRBV19,-,-,TRBJ2-3,TGTGCCAGTAGTATCCCGACCACAGATACGCAGTATTTT,CASSIPTTDTQYF
TRBV7-2,-,-,TRBJ1-5,TGTGCCAGCAGCCGCGATAGCAATCAGCCCCAGCATTTT,CASSRDSNQPQHF
TRBV14,-,-,TRBJ2-7,TGTGCCAGCAGCCTCGGGGAGGAGTTCCACTTTTCCTCCTACGAGCAGTACTTC,CASSLGEEFHFSSYEQYF
TRBV5-8,TRBD2,-,TRBJ2-5,TGTGCCAGCAGCTTGGGTGCGGGAGGGTCAGAGACCCAGTACTTC,CASSLGAGGSETQYF
TRBV6-1,-,-,TRBJ2-5,TGTGCCAGCAGCGGCGGGACTCCCCTTAGCAGGGACCAGTACTTC,CASSGGTPLSRDQYF
TRBV19,-,few,TRBJ2-6,TGTGCCAGTAGCCCAGGGGTTGGGGCCAACGTCCTGACTTTC,CASSPGVGANVLTF
TRBV19,-,once,TRBJ1-5,TGTGCCAGTAGGGATATCGGACAGCGGAGCAATCAGCCCCAGCATTTT,CASRDIGQRSNQPQHF
TRBV5-1,TRBD2,-,TRBJ2-1,TGCGCCAGCAGCTCTCGGACTAGCGGGAGGGCCGATGAGCAGTTCTTC,CASSSRTSGRADEQFF